The 5 T cell receptor beta chains presented below share a single source sample, sequenced in a study of naive and memory T cell subsets. Both TRBC1 and TRBC2 were covered by a beta constant-region primer of two equimolar oligonucleotides. Nested alpha and beta constant-region primers with the SP2 primer drove four PCR rounds on ligated cDNA. From the UMI-ligation and nested PCR reads, TCRdb called clonotypes with MiXCR, one entry per CDR3 protein. The sample carries 85,000 or so distinct CDR3 sequences, about 10% recorded once. Specimen: naive CD8+ T cells from blood. The receptors were sampled from a human donor in good health.

The chain combines TRBV29-1 with TRBJ2-5; no clear D. The CDR3 runs 16 residues. Looked up from germline, CDR1 is SQVTM and CDR2 is ANQGSEA. Trimming removed 5 bases from V and 4 bases from J, with 23 bases in between. The CDR3 nucleotides are TGCAGCGTTTTTCAACAAAGGAGTCATCGTCGAGAGACCCAGTACTTC. This encodes CSVFQQRSHRRETQYF. The entire variable domain, with the rest obtained from reference TRBV29-1 and TRBJ2-5, is as follows: SAVISQKPSRDICQRGTSLTIQCQVDSQVTMMFWYRQQPGQSLTLIATANQGSEATYESGFVIDKFPISRPNLTFSTLTVSNMSPEDSSIYLCSVFQQRSHRRETQYFGPGTRLLVL.

The V and J genes are TRBV19 and TRBJ2-2; no reliable D call. V lost 0 bases and J lost 4, with 9 bases in between. Looked up from germline, CDR1 is LNHDA and CDR2 is SQIVND (reference sequence). The CDR3 is made up of 15 amino acids. CDR3 in amino acids: CASSIENFSTGELFF. The CDR3 DNA is TGTGCCAGTAGTATAGAGAACTTCAGCACCGGGGAGCTGTTTTTT.

The chain has TRBV5-1 and TRBJ2-2; D is possibly TRBD1 or TRBD2 (5 bases each). Trimming stripped 4 bases from V and 1 base from J, with 11 bases between. The CDR3 totals 15 residues. From germline, CDR1 is SGHRS and CDR2 YFSETQ. The CDR3 nucleotides read TGCGCCAGCAGCGGGGCGGGTGTGAACACCGGGGAGCTGTTTTTT. As protein: CASSGAGVNTGELFF.

This clonotype occurred a few times. CDR3 loop: CASSGGSGELFF. In nucleotides, the CDR3 is TGTGCCAGTAGTGGGGGGTCCGGGGAGCTGTTTTTT. The rearrangement links TRBV13 to TRBJ2-2, with D maybe TRBD2 (6 bases). V gave up 9 bases and J gave up 6 bases, with 11 bases separating them. The CDR3 contains 12 residues. Germline loops: CDR1 PRHDT, CDR2 FYEKMQ (reference sequence).

This chain links TRBV18 with TRBJ1-1, with D unclear. The CDR3 length is 13 residues. Germline CDR1 reads KGHSH; CDR2 reads LQKENI. V lost 3 bases and J 0 bases, leaving 5 bases between the germline ends. The CDR3 sequence is CASSPTMNTEAFF. DNA for the CDR3: TGTGCCAGCTCACCCACGATGAACACTGAAGCTTTCTTT.